The subject of this entry is one TCR beta chain. Germline V gives CDR1 SGHDT, CDR2 YYEEEE. This CDR3 has 19 amino acids. V was pared by 3 bases and J by 0 bases, with 21 bases between. Profiled with immunoSEQ multiplex PCR; TCRdb holds only in-frame clones, not every one. This table has hundreds of thousands of clones, 75% to 90% appearing once. The sample originates from a study of shared T cell receptors in the human thymus. These same records also appear under a second study, on human thymus T cells. From that report: Resections from corrective heart surgery provided thymus tissue. Apparent skewing of V and J gene usage characterized both thymic and blood repertoires. There were highly overlapping thymic repertoires among unrelated individuals, as related research reported.

The chain combines TRBV5-6 with TRBJ1-4, with D perhaps matching TRBD1 (6 bases). The sample comprised thymocytes. The receptor comes from a girl under two years old with a congenital heart defect. CDR3 residues: CASSSNYLQGFATNEKLFF. CDR3 in DNA: TGTGCCAGCAGCTCGAACTACCTACAGGGATTTGCAACTAATGAAAAACTGTTTTTT.